The rows below give T cell receptor beta chains drawn from one sample of a study of early T cells in non-severe SARS-CoV-2 infection. TCRdb reanalysed the 5' RACE reads using MiXCR and keeps one entry per CDR3 protein. There are 55,000 or so distinct CDR3 sequences in the sample; about 6.2% occur only once, and roughly 3.9% lies in the top ten. The sequencing input was whole blood. The source of these receptors is an adult who was a healthcare worker with PCR-confirmed SARS-CoV-2 infection or an uninfected control (not recorded which). The CDR3 runs from the conserved cysteine through the conserved F or W.

cdr3_aa: CSARGSGVMGEQYF
v_call: TRBV20-1

cdr3_aa: CASSYSMGPSSSGNTIYF
v_call: TRBV6-5

cdr3_aa: CASSRDPGTEAFF
v_call: TRBV7-9

cdr3_aa: CASSFDRGGDGTEAFF
v_call: TRBV7-3

cdr3_aa: CASTPNVGTNEKLFF
v_call: TRBV5-1

cdr3_aa: CASSYTGTGGQAFF
v_call: TRBV18

cdr3_aa: CASSPTGAVLNEQFF
v_call: TRBV12-3/TRBV12-4

cdr3_aa: CASSQEVAGTHTDTQYF
v_call: TRBV4-3

cdr3_aa: CASSLRDRGYEQYF
v_call: TRBV27

cdr3_aa: CASSLRGAGNTIYF
v_call: TRBV12-3/TRBV12-4

cdr3_aa: CASSTPLGNQPQHF
v_call: TRBV6-2/TRBV6-3

cdr3_aa: CASSLTGAVVQYF
v_call: TRBV5-6

cdr3_aa: CASSLNSVNTEAFF
v_call: TRBV7-8

cdr3_aa: CASSLLAVAYNEQFF
v_call: TRBV6-2/TRBV6-3

cdr3_aa: CASRRPGQGFYEQYF
v_call: TRBV12-3/TRBV12-4

cdr3_aa: CASTQGRETEAFF
v_call: TRBV6-1

cdr3_aa: CASSRGEGEANSPLHF
v_call: TRBV4-2

cdr3_aa: CASSQNPGTQPQHF
v_call: TRBV3-1

cdr3_aa: CASSSGRGQETQYF
v_call: TRBV7-3

cdr3_aa: CASLVGGPPYGYTF
v_call: TRBV6-6

cdr3_aa: CASSSYADTQYF
v_call: TRBV18

cdr3_aa: CASSQGLDSPTDF
v_call: TRBV14

cdr3_aa: CASRTRYGGTEAFF
v_call: TRBV28

cdr3_aa: CATSDPPHEQYF
v_call: TRBV24-1

cdr3_aa: CSVETTGAFEKLFF
v_call: TRBV29-1

cdr3_aa: CASSLEPTQGYGYTF
v_call: TRBV5-4

cdr3_aa: CSARVIGTGGNPQYF
v_call: TRBV20-1

cdr3_aa: CPSSYYSYEQYF
v_call: TRBV6-2/TRBV6-3

cdr3_aa: CSVEGQMNTEAFF
v_call: TRBV29-1

cdr3_aa: CATSRDRGNGYTF
v_call: TRBV15

cdr3_aa: CASSTPEGGTPTIEQYF
v_call: TRBV5-4

cdr3_aa: CASSHAGSSYNSPLHF
v_call: TRBV4-2

cdr3_aa: CASSPGFRGSAYEQYF
v_call: TRBV7-2

cdr3_aa: CASSGGYGVGTEAFF
v_call: TRBV5-6

cdr3_aa: CASSEAIGTANTGELFF
v_call: TRBV6-1

cdr3_aa: CASNLSGEQFF
v_call: TRBV12-3/TRBV12-4

cdr3_aa: CASSRSRGPNSYEQYF
v_call: TRBV28

cdr3_aa: CASSVRSTNRPSNQPQHF
v_call: TRBV9

cdr3_aa: CASSLQRTGADTQYF
v_call: TRBV6-5

cdr3_aa: CASSLEGQAYNEQFF
v_call: TRBV11-3

cdr3_aa: CASSLGGNQETQYF
v_call: TRBV7-6

cdr3_aa: CASSSSGGASADTQYF
v_call: TRBV5-1

cdr3_aa: CASSAPRMAANTGELFF
v_call: TRBV19

cdr3_aa: CASSEATYNEQFF
v_call: TRBV25-1

cdr3_aa: CASSEVVHSTDTQYF
v_call: TRBV6-1